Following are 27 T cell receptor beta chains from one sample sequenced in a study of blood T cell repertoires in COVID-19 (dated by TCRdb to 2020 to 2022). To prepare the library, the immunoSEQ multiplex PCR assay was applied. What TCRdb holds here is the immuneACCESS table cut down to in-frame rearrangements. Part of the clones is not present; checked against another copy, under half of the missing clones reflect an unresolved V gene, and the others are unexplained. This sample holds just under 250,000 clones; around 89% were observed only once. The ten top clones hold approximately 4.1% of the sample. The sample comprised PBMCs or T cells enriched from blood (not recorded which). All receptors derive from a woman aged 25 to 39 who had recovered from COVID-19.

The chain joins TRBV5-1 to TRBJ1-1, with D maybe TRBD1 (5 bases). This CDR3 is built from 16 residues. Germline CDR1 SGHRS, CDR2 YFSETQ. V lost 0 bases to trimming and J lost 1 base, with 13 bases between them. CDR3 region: CASSLVFGGENTEAFF. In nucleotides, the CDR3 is TGCGCCAGCAGCTTGGTTTTTGGAGGGGAGAACACTGAAGCTTTCTTT.

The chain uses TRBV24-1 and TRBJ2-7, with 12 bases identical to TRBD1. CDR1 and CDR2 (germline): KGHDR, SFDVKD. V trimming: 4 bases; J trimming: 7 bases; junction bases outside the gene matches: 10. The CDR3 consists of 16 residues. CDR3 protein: CATSDIPGQGAREQYF. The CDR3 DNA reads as TGTGCCACCAGTGACATACCGGGACAGGGGGCGAGGGAGCAGTACTTC.

CDR3 sequence: CASSRGGETQYF. CDR3 sequence (DNA): TGTGCCAGCAGCCGGGGAGGGGAGACCCAGTACTTC. The rearrangement joins TRBV13 to TRBJ2-5; 7 bases line up with TRBD2. After removal of 5 bases from V and 5 bases from J, the junction contained 2 bases not matched to a gene. This CDR3 has 12 amino acids. Germline CDR1 reads PRHDT; CDR2 reads FYEKMQ (reference sequence).

CDR3 amino acids: CASSPRGAKNIQYF. CDR3 DNA sequence: TGTGCCAGCAGCCCTCGGGGAGCCAAAAACATTCAGTACTTC. V usage is TRBV7-3 and J usage is TRBJ2-4, with D perhaps matching TRBD2 (5 bases). Germline CDR1 reads SGHTA; CDR2 reads FQGTGA. This CDR3 is built from 14 residues. With 5 bases removed from V and 0 bases from J, the gap between germline ends came to 8 bases.

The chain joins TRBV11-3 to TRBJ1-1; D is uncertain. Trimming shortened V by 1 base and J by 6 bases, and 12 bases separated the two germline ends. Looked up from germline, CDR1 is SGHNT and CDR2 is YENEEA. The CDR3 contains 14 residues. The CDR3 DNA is TGTGCCAGCAGCTTAGGAGGAGGAAACGCTGAAGCTTTCTTT. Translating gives CASSLGGGNAEAFF.

CDR3 DNA sequence: TGTGCCAGCAGCTGGACTGACCTGATTGGATATGAGCAGTTCTTC. It translates to CASSWTDLIGYEQFF. This sequence joins TRBV6-2 or TRBV6-3 and TRBJ2-1; perhaps TRBD2 as D (5 bases). The CDR3 spans 15 residues. V was shortened by 6 bases and J by 8 bases, with 20 bases between the two germline ends. Germline CDR1 and CDR2: MNHEY and SVGEGT.

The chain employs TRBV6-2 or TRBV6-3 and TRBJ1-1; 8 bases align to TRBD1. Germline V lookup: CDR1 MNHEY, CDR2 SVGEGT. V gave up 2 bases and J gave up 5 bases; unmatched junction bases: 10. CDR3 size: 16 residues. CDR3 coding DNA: TGTGCCAGCAGTTACGGGCAGGGGGCGCCGGGAACTGAAGCTTTCTTT. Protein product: CASSYGQGAPGTEAFF.

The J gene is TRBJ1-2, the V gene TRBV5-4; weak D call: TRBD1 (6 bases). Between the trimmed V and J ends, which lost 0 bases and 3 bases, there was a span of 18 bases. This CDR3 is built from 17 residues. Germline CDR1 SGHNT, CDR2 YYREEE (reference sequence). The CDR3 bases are TGTGCCAGCAGCTTGGTGGGGGGGACACCTAAAGACTATGGCTACACCTTC. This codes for CASSLVGGTPKDYGYTF.

CDR3 DNA sequence: TGTGCCAGCAGCTTTAGGAGGACTAGCGGGGGCAATGAGCAGTTCTTC. Translated, it gives CASSFRRTSGGNEQFF. The chain couples TRBV7-9 to TRBJ2-1; TRBD2 matches at 13 bases. Germline CDR1 is SEHNR and CDR2 is FQNEAQ (reference sequence). After removal of 3 bases from V and 6 bases from J, the junction contained 5 bases not matched to a gene. The length of the CDR3 is 16 residues. The variable domain in full, completed from reference TRBV7-9 and TRBJ2-1, reads DTGVSQNPRHKITKRGQNVTFRCDPISEHNRLYWYRQTLGQGPEFLTYFQNEAQLEKSRLLSDRFSAERPKGSFSTLEIQRTEQGDSAMYLCASSFRRTSGGNEQFFGPGTRLTVL.

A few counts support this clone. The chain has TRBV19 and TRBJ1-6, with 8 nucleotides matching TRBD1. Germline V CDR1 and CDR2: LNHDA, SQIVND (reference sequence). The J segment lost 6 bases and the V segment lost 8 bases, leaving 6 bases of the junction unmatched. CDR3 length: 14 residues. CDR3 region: CASGEQGANSPLHF. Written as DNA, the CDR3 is TGTGCCAGTGGGGAGCAGGGGGCTAATTCACCCCTCCACTTT.

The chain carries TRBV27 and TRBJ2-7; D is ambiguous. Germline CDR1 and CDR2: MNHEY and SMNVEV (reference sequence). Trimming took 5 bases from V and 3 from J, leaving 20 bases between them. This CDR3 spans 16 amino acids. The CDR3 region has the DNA TGTGCCAGCAGTGTCTCCGGATTTGCGGAAGTCTACGAGCAGTACTTC. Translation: CASSVSGFAEVYEQYF.

CDR3 sequence reads: CASSPSGLPTDTQYF. CDR3 sequence (DNA): TGCGCCAGCAGTCCGAGTGGACTTCCCACAGATACGCAGTATTTT. The chain recombines TRBV10-2 with TRBJ2-3; TRBD2 is a possible D gene (5 bases). The CDR3 contains 15 residues. The V gene's germline CDR1 is WSHSY and CDR2 SAAADI. Trimming pared 5 bases from V and 2 bases from J, leaving 14 bases between.

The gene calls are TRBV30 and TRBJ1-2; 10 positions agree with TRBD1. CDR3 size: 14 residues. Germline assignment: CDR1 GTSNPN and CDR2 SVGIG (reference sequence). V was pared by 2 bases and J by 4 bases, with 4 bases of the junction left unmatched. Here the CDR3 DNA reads TGTGCCTGGAGTCCGGGACAGGGGTTCTATGGCTACACCTTC. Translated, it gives CAWSPGQGFYGYTF.

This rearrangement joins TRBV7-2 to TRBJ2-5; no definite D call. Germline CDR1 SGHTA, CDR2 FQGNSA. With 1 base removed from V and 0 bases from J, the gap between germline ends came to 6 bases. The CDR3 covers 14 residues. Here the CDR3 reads CASSLGLYQETQYF. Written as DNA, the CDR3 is TGTGCCAGCAGCTTAGGTTTATACCAAGAGACCCAGTACTTC.

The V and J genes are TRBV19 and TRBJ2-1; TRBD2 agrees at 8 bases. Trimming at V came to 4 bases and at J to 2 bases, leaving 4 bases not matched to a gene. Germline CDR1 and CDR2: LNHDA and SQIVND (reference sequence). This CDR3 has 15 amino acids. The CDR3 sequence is CASSKTSEPYNEQFF. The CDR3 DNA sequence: TGTGCCAGTAGTAAGACTAGCGAGCCCTACAATGAGCAGTTCTTC.

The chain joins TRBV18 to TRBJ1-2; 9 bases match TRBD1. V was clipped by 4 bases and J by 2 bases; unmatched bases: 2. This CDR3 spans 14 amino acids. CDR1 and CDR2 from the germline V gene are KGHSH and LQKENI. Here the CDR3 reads CASSRGTGNYGYTF. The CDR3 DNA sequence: TGTGCCAGCTCACGAGGGACAGGGAACTATGGCTACACCTTC.

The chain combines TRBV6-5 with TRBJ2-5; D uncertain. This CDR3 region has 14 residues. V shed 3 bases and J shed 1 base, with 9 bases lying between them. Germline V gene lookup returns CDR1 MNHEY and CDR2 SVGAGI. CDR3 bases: TGTGCCAGCAGTTATATCCGTTCCCAAGAGACCCAGTACTTC. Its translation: CASSYIRSQETQYF.

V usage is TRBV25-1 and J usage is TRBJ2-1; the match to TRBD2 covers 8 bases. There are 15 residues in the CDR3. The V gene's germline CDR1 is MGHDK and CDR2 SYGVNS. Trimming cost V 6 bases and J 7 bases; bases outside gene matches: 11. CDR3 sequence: CASRVHGGRYNEQFF. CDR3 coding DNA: TGTGCCAGCAGGGTACACGGCGGGAGGTATAATGAGCAGTTCTTC. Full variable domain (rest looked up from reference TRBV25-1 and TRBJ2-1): EADIYQTPRYLVIGTGKKITLECSQTMGHDKMYWYQQDPGMELHLIHYSYGVNSTEKGDLSSESTVSRIRTEHFPLTLESARPSHTSQYLCASRVHGGRYNEQFFGPGTRLTVL.

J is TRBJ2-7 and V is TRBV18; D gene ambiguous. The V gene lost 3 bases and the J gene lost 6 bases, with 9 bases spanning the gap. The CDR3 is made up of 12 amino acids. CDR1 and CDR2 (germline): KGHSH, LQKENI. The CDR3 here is CASSPSSSEQYF. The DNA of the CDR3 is TGTGCCAGCTCACCTAGTAGTAGCGAGCAGTACTTC.

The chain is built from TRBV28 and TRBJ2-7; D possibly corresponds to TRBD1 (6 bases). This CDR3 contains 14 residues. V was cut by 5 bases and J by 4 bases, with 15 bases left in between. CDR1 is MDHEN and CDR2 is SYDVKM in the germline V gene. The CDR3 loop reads CASSPLRGWYEQYF. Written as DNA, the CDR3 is TGTGCCAGCAGTCCATTGAGGGGGTGGTACGAGCAGTACTTC. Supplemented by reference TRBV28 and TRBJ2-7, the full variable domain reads DVKVTQSSRYLVKRTGEKVFLECVQDMDHENMFWYRQDPGLGLRLIYFSYDVKMKEKGDIPEGYSVSREKKERFSLILESASTNQTSMYLCASSPLRGWYEQYFGPGTRLTVT.

The CDR3 nucleotides read TGCGCCAGCAGCTTGGCGGGGGAAGGTTATCAGCCCCAGCATTTT. Translation: CASSLAGEGYQPQHF. The chain carries TRBV5-1 and TRBJ1-5, with TRBD1 as a possible D gene (5 bases). CDR3 length: 15 residues. Germline CDR1 is SGHRS and CDR2 is YFSETQ. The ends were cut back, 0 bases at V and 5 bases at J, with 12 bases in the middle.

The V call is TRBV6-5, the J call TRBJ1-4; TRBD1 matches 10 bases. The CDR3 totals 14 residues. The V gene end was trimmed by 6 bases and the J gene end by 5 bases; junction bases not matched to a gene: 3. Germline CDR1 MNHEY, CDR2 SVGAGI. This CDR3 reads CASSLGQGNEKLFF. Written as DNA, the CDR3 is TGTGCCAGCAGCCTGGGACAGGGGAATGAAAAACTGTTTTTT.

The CDR3 loop is CASSQDIRTNQPQHF. Here the CDR3 DNA reads TGCGCCAGCAGCCAAGATATAAGAACAAATCAGCCCCAGCATTTT. The chain joins TRBV4-1 to TRBJ1-5; no clear D. This CDR3 region has 15 residues. The germline V and J ends were trimmed by 0 bases and 4 bases, with 10 bases remaining between them. Germline loops: CDR1 MGHRA, CDR2 YSYEKL.

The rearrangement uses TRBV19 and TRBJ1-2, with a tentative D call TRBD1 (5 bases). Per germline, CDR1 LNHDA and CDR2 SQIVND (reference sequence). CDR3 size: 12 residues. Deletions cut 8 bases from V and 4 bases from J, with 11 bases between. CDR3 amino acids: CASSDSAYGYTF. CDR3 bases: TGTGCCAGTTCTGACAGCGCCTATGGCTACACCTTC.

CDR3 DNA: TGCGCCAGCAGCCAAGAGACAGGGGGCGTTTTAGCCGGTCGGGGAGCTTTCTTT. Its protein is CASSQETGGVLAGRGAFF. The rearrangement links TRBV4-3 to TRBJ1-1, with 10 positions matching TRBD1. The V and J ends lost 0 bases and 10 bases, in that order; junction bases with no gene match: 17. Germline V CDR1 and CDR2: LGHNA, YSLEER. The CDR3 runs to 18 residues.

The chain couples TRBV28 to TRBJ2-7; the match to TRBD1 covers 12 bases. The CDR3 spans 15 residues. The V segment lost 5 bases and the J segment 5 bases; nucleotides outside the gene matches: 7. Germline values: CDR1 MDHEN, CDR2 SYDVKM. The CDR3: CASSPPGQGADEQYF. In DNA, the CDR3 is TGTGCCAGCAGTCCTCCGGGACAGGGGGCGGACGAGCAGTACTTC. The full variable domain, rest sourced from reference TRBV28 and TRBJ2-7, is DVKVTQSSRYLVKRTGEKVFLECVQDMDHENMFWYRQDPGLGLRLIYFSYDVKMKEKGDIPEGYSVSREKKERFSLILESASTNQTSMYLCASSPPGQGADEQYFGPGTRLTVT.

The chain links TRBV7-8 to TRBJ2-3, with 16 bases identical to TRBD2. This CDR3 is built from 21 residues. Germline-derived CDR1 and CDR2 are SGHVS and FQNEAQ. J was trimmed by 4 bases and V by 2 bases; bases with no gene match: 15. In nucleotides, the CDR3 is TGTGCCAGCAGCTTATTAAAACCGGGACTAGCGGGAGGGCCATGGTCAGATACGCAGTATTTT. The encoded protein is CASSLLKPGLAGGPWSDTQYF. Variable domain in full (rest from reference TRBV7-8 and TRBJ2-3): GAGVSQSPRYKVAKRGQDVALRCDPISGHVSLFWYQQALGQGPEFLTYFQNEAQLDKSGLPSDRFFAERPEGSVSTLKIQRTQQEDSAVYLCASSLLKPGLAGGPWSDTQYFGPGTRLTVL.